This record concerns one T cell receptor (beta chain) sequence. Its antigen remains unknown. Sequenced by immunoSEQ multiplex PCR; TCRdb stores in-frame clones only, minus some. The top ten hold 2.9% of the sample, which has some 270,000 clones, approximately 90% seen once. These data come from a study of Ad26.COV2.S vaccination and SARS-CoV-2 variants. Study summary: This donor came from the COV1001 trial of Ad26.COV2.S. Overall study results and limits: It is possible that the TCR breadth and depth analyses underestimated the total T cell responses.

Treatment: about 20 received Ad26.COV2.S at low or high dose, single or two shots; several received placebo; per-sample allocation not given. Material that was analyzed had been drawn on day 63 after the first vaccine or placebo injection. Donor was an adult aged 18-55 years in Boston. Immunization relied on an Ad26 vector, which expressed Wuhan-strain SARS-CoV-2 spike. The CDR3 contains 13 residues. V lost 6 bases and J 4 bases, leaving 12 bases between the germline ends. The germline V gene has CDR1 MNHEY and CDR2 SVGEGT. The chain links TRBV6-2 or TRBV6-3 to TRBJ1-2; D may be TRBD1 (6 bases). Sequencing was performed on peripheral blood, taken in a trial of Ad26.COV2.S vaccine versus placebo. The sequence was collected from a person between 18 and 59 years old who received the Ad26.COV2.S COVID-19 vaccine or a placebo. CDR3 loop: CASSLQGPYGYTF. CDR3 nucleotide sequence: TGTGCCAGCAGCTTACAGGGACCCTATGGCTACACCTTC.